This note documents a single T cell receptor (beta chain) sequence. This specimen comes from a study of T cells in Graves' hyperthyroidism and ophthalmopathy. TCR beta CDR3 sequences were amplified from RNA transcripts. In the first-round RT-PCR of the TCR CDR3, the HTBI primer set was used. A single record per CDR3 protein comes from TCRdb applying MiXCR to the multiplex PCR reads. The sample has about 660,000 distinct CDR3 sequences, roughly 45% seen once. Pregnant or lactating patients were excluded, as were those with uncontrolled infection or other autoimmune disease. Diagnosis rested on symptoms, serum thyroxine and TRAb, thyroid ultrasound, and orbital computed tomography. After removal of 5 bases from V and 6 bases from J, the junction contained 6 bases not matched to a gene. The CDR3 consists of 13 residues. CDR1 SNHLY and CDR2 FYNNEI come from the germline V gene.

Sequenced: peripheral blood or thyroid tissue (not recorded which). This clonotype was obtained from an adult man with Graves' disease, either hyperthyroidism or ophthalmopathy (not recorded which). The chain links TRBV2 to TRBJ1-1, with 7 bases aligning to TRBD1. As DNA, the CDR3 is TGTGCCAGCAGTAGACCCGGGACAGCTGAAGCTTTCTTT. It codes for CASSRPGTAEAFF.